The 15 T cell receptor beta chains given below trace back to one sample, sequenced in a study of shared clonotypes between healthy human individuals. Sequenced by immunoSEQ multiplex PCR; TCRdb stores in-frame clones only, minus some. The data show approximately 600,000 clones, around 95% seen once. Naive CD8 populations comprised CD45RO-negative cells positively selected for CCR7, excluding terminally differentiated effector memory CD45RA+ cells. Material for sequencing was naive CD8+ T cells sorted from blood. The receptors were gathered from a woman aged 25 to 39 in good health.

V usage is TRBV28 and J usage is TRBJ1-1; TRBD1 aligns across 10 bases. This CDR3 has 15 amino acids. From germline, CDR1 is MDHEN and CDR2 SYDVKM. The V and J ends lost 5 bases and 7 bases, in that order; junction bases with no gene match: 10. The chain's CDR3 is CASSALDRGENEAFF. The CDR3 DNA follows: TGTGCCAGCAGTGCATTGGACAGGGGGGAGAATGAAGCTTTCTTT.

V usage is TRBV9 and J usage is TRBJ1-4, with a weak D call TRBD1 (5 bases). The V gene's germline CDR1 is SGDLS and CDR2 YYNGEE. The CDR3 consists of 16 residues. The germline V and J ends were trimmed by 0 bases and 7 bases, with 16 bases remaining between them. CDR3 amino acids: CASSVAEGRVGEKLFF. CDR3 DNA sequence: TGTGCCAGCAGCGTAGCGGAGGGCAGGGTGGGTGAAAAACTGTTTTTT.

The V gene is TRBV29-1, the J gene TRBJ2-2; perhaps TRBD1 as D (6 bases). The CDR3 spans 13 residues. Germline CDR1 and CDR2: SQVTM and ANQGSEA. Trimming took 6 bases from V and 0 from J, leaving 8 bases between them. In DNA, the CDR3 is TGCAGCGTAACAGGGTCGAACACCGGGGAGCTGTTTTTT. It specifies CSVTGSNTGELFF.

The V call is TRBV6-1, the J call TRBJ2-3; maybe TRBD2 (6 bases). Germline values: CDR1 MNHNS, CDR2 SASEGT. This CDR3 has 16 amino acids. V dropped 1 base and J dropped 2 bases, with 13 bases sitting between them. The CDR3 nucleotides are TGTGCCAGCAGTGAAGGGGCAACGGGGGTCACAGATACGCAGTATTTT. Its translation: CASSEGATGVTDTQYF.

This clone was detected only once. This chain connects TRBV4-1 to TRBJ2-7, with 8 bases fitting TRBD2. The trim removed 5 bases at V and 7 bases at J, leaving 7 bases unmatched. The CDR3 is 13 residues long. Per the germline V gene, CDR1 is MGHRA and CDR2 is YSYEKL. Here the CDR3 reads CASSNTASGEQYF. Written as DNA, the CDR3 is TGCGCCAGCAGCAATACCGCTAGCGGGGAGCAGTACTTC.

J is TRBJ2-3 and V is TRBV27, with TRBD2 matching over 7 bases. CDR1 is MNHEY and CDR2 is SMNVEV in the germline V gene (reference sequence). The CDR3 is made up of 15 amino acids. Trimming removed 4 bases from V and 3 bases from J; junction bases left unmatched: 7. The CDR3 is CASSSGTNPTDTQYF. The CDR3 DNA sequence: TGTGCCAGCAGTTCCGGGACTAATCCTACAGATACGCAGTATTTT.

The chain employs TRBV11-1 and TRBJ2-7; D is ambiguous. CDR1 and CDR2 from the germline V gene are SGHAT and FQDESV (reference sequence). The V end lost 1 base, the J end lost 6 bases, and 10 bases lay between the germline ends. The CDR3 consists of 13 residues. The CDR3 spells CASSLVSAVEQYF. The CDR3 bases are TGTGCCAGCAGCTTAGTCTCGGCCGTCGAGCAGTACTTC.

This sequence joins TRBV7-9 and TRBJ1-1; D not certain. In germline, CDR1 is SEHNR, CDR2 FQNEAQ (reference sequence). The CDR3 sequence is 13 residues long. Deletions cut 5 bases from V and 0 bases from J, with 7 bases between. The CDR3, as DNA: TGTGCCAGCAGCCGGACCATGAACACTGAAGCTTTCTTT. This sequence encodes CASSRTMNTEAFF.

The chain joins TRBV15 to TRBJ2-4, with no clear D. The V end lost 1 base, the J end lost 5 bases, and 6 bases lay between the germline ends. The CDR3 runs 13 residues. Germline V gene sequence: CDR1 LNHNV, CDR2 YYDKDF (reference sequence). CDR3 loop: CATSRGAENIQYF. The CDR3 DNA sequence: TGTGCCACCAGCAGAGGGGCCGAAAACATTCAGTACTTC.

The gene calls are TRBV4-1 and TRBJ2-1; a weak D match, TRBD2 (5 bases). This CDR3 is 18 amino acids long. Germline CDR1 reads MGHRA; CDR2 reads YSYEKL. V was shortened by 0 bases and J by 8 bases, with 23 bases between the two germline ends. DNA for the CDR3: TGCGCCAGCAGCCAAGAACCCGGCCTGGCCCTAGCTGCTTATGAGCAGTTCTTC. As protein: CASSQEPGLALAAYEQFF.

V is TRBV18 and J is TRBJ2-1; a possible D gene is TRBD1 (5 bases). Germline V gene data show CDR1 as KGHSH and CDR2 as LQKENI. The CDR3 consists of 16 residues. Trimming left V 0 bases short and J 5 bases short, with 14 bases between. In DNA form, the CDR3 reads TGTGCCAGCTCACCACCGAACCAGGGCCCCAACAATGAGCAGTTCTTC. It specifies CASSPPNQGPNNEQFF.

The gene calls are TRBV7-8 and TRBJ1-2; 7 bases are a match to TRBD1. J was trimmed by 0 bases and V by 5 bases; bases with no gene match: 3. This CDR3 has 14 amino acids. The germline V gene has CDR1 SGHVS and CDR2 FQNEAQ. The CDR3 region is CASSEGTANYGYTF. The CDR3 DNA is TGTGCCAGCAGCGAAGGGACAGCTAACTATGGCTACACCTTC.

The V call is TRBV7-7, the J call TRBJ2-1; D not resolved. Trimming removed 1 base at V and 2 bases at J, with 9 bases between. The germline CDR1 and CDR2 sequences are SSHAT and FNYEAQ (reference sequence). This CDR3 comprises 15 residues. CDR3 nucleotide sequence: TGTGCCAGCAGCTTAGACCTGTCCGCCTACAATGAGCAGTTCTTC. This codes for CASSLDLSAYNEQFF.

The chain couples TRBV7-9 to TRBJ2-7, with TRBD2 identical over 9 bases. The CDR3 length is 15 residues. V dropped 5 bases and J dropped 4; count of bases not matched to a gene: 9. Germline CDR1 is SEHNR and CDR2 is FQNEAQ (reference sequence). CDR3 in amino acids: CASSGGTSSFYEQYF. CDR3 in DNA: TGTGCCAGCAGCGGCGGGACTAGCTCCTTTTACGAGCAGTACTTC.

This chain uses TRBV15 with TRBJ1-2; D possibly corresponds to TRBD1 (5 bases). CDR3 length: 13 amino acids. V dropped 6 bases and J dropped 4 bases, with 12 bases sitting between them. CDR1 LNHNV and CDR2 YYDKDF come from the germline V gene (reference sequence). CDR3: CATRGGSSYGYTF. Written as DNA, the CDR3 is TGTGCCACCAGGGGGGGATCAAGCTATGGCTACACCTTC.